The rows below give T cell receptor beta chains drawn from one sample of a study of T-cell memory formation after mild COVID-19. TCRdb passed the 5' RACE reads through MiXCR, listing each CDR3 protein once. The sample shows roughly 28,000 distinct CDR3 sequences, about 12% of them seen only once. The material sequenced was PBMCs or a T cell subset sorted from them (not recorded which). The receptors derive from an adult woman who had mild COVID-19 (a few samples of this study predate the infection). Cell type and time point are not known. Both conserved end residues are part of each CDR3. The order of the fields is J gene, clone size, D gene, V gene, CDR3 protein, CDR3 DNA. D genes are given only for firm matches. Clone size is not always given. Where it is, it says once, few, many or a class for expanded clones.

j_gene: TRBJ2-7
abundance: many
d_gene: -
v_gene: TRBV7-8
CDR3aa: CASSLEDSYSYEQYF
CDR3nt: TGTGCCAGCAGCTTAGAGGACAGCTACTCCTACGAGCAGTACTTC

j_gene: TRBJ2-1
abundance: many
d_gene: TRBD1
v_gene: TRBV5-1
CDR3aa: CASSLPRPGQGLLFPYNEQFF
CDR3nt: TGCGCCAGCAGCTTGCCAAGGCCGGGACAGGGCCTCCTTTTCCCTTACAATGAGCAGTTCTTC

j_gene: TRBJ2-7
abundance: -
d_gene: -
v_gene: TRBV9
CDR3aa: CASSAGGGEQYF
CDR3nt: TGTGCCAGCAGCGCCGGGGGAGGCGAGCAGTACTTC

j_gene: TRBJ1-1
abundance: many
d_gene: -
v_gene: TRBV9
CDR3aa: CASSAGPVNTEAFF
CDR3nt: TGTGCCAGCAGCGCAGGGCCAGTGAACACTGAAGCTTTCTTT

j_gene: TRBJ1-3
abundance: few
d_gene: -
v_gene: TRBV5-1
CDR3aa: CASSDGGSGNTIYF
CDR3nt: TGCGCCAGCAGTGATGGCGGCTCTGGAAACACCATATATTTT

j_gene: TRBJ1-1
abundance: many
d_gene: -
v_gene: TRBV5-5
CDR3aa: CASSLVGRSTEAFF
CDR3nt: TGTGCCAGCAGCTTGGTGGGGAGGAGCACTGAAGCTTTCTTT

j_gene: TRBJ1-4
abundance: few
d_gene: -
v_gene: TRBV9
CDR3aa: CASSAGSRNNEKLFF
CDR3nt: TGTGCCAGCAGTGCCGGTTCGCGCAATAATGAAAAACTGTTTTTT

j_gene: TRBJ2-1
abundance: many
d_gene: TRBD2
v_gene: TRBV12-3/TRBV12-4
CDR3aa: CASSLGLAAYYNEQFF
CDR3nt: TGTGCCAGCAGTCTGGGACTAGCGGCGTACTACAATGAGCAGTTCTTC

j_gene: TRBJ2-1
abundance: -
d_gene: -
v_gene: TRBV12-3/TRBV12-4
CDR3aa: CASSSNEQFF
CDR3nt: TGTGCCAGCAGCTCCAATGAGCAGTTCTTC

j_gene: TRBJ2-5
abundance: many
d_gene: -
v_gene: TRBV11-1
CDR3aa: CASSLGGRETQYF
CDR3nt: TGTGCCAGCAGCTTGGGGGGAAGAGAGACCCAGTACTTC

j_gene: TRBJ1-1
abundance: medium-sized
d_gene: -
v_gene: TRBV7-9
CDR3aa: CASSLVSGTIEAFF
CDR3nt: TGTGCCAGCAGCCTCGTCTCCGGGACAATTGAAGCTTTCTTT

j_gene: TRBJ2-7
abundance: many
d_gene: TRBD1
v_gene: TRBV7-9
CDR3aa: CASRTTGVYEQYF
CDR3nt: TGTGCCAGCAGAACCACAGGGGTCTACGAGCAGTACTTC

j_gene: TRBJ2-5
abundance: medium-sized
d_gene: TRBD1
v_gene: TRBV29-1
CDR3aa: CSEGQPSGETQYF
CDR3nt: TGCAGCGAGGGACAGCCGTCGGGTGAGACCCAGTACTTC

j_gene: TRBJ2-5
abundance: many
d_gene: TRBD2
v_gene: TRBV4-1
CDR3aa: CASSPQTSVQETQYF
CDR3nt: TGCGCCAGCAGCCCCCAGACTAGCGTACAAGAGACCCAGTACTTC

j_gene: TRBJ2-1
abundance: many
d_gene: TRBD2
v_gene: TRBV7-9
CDR3aa: CASRQRGGSEQFF
CDR3nt: TGTGCCAGCAGGCAGCGGGGGGGAAGTGAGCAGTTCTTC

j_gene: TRBJ1-5
abundance: many
d_gene: TRBD1
v_gene: TRBV7-6
CDR3aa: CASSSTGGRGQPQHF
CDR3nt: TGTGCCAGCAGCTCGACAGGGGGCAGGGGACAGCCCCAGCATTTT

j_gene: TRBJ2-5
abundance: many
d_gene: -
v_gene: TRBV6-1
CDR3aa: CASSESGQKETQYF
CDR3nt: TGTGCCAGCAGTGAATCAGGACAGAAAGAGACCCAGTACTTC

j_gene: TRBJ2-6
abundance: many
d_gene: -
v_gene: TRBV7-9
CDR3aa: CASSLVAGTRDGANVLTF
CDR3nt: TGTGCCAGCAGCTTAGTAGCAGGGACAAGGGATGGGGCCAACGTCCTGACTTTC

j_gene: TRBJ2-7
abundance: many
d_gene: -
v_gene: TRBV7-9
CDR3aa: CASSRRDNYEQYF
CDR3nt: TGTGCCAGCAGCCGCAGGGACAACTACGAGCAGTACTTC

j_gene: TRBJ2-2
abundance: many
d_gene: -
v_gene: TRBV7-9
CDR3aa: CASSSQPGPGELFF
CDR3nt: TGTGCCAGCAGCTCCCAACCAGGGCCCGGGGAGCTGTTTTTT

j_gene: TRBJ2-1
abundance: -
d_gene: TRBD1
v_gene: TRBV20-1
CDR3aa: CSAPDPQGAYNEQFF
CDR3nt: TGCAGTGCTCCCGATCCGCAGGGGGCCTACAATGAGCAGTTCTTC

j_gene: TRBJ1-5
abundance: many
d_gene: -
v_gene: TRBV20-1
CDR3aa: CSARDHRVGNQPQHF
CDR3nt: TGCAGTGCTAGAGACCACAGGGTTGGCAATCAGCCCCAGCATTTT

j_gene: TRBJ2-1
abundance: many
d_gene: -
v_gene: TRBV20-1
CDR3aa: CSARDRFSPGSYNEQFF
CDR3nt: TGCAGTGCTAGAGATCGTTTTAGCCCAGGCTCCTACAATGAGCAGTTCTTC

j_gene: TRBJ2-6
abundance: -
d_gene: TRBD1
v_gene: TRBV7-3
CDR3aa: CASSLFGQGLGSGANVLTF
CDR3nt: TGTGCCAGCAGCTTGTTTGGACAGGGCTTAGGCTCTGGGGCCAACGTCCTGACTTTC

j_gene: TRBJ2-2
abundance: many
d_gene: -
v_gene: TRBV5-1
CDR3aa: CASSLGQVPGELFF
CDR3nt: TGCGCCAGCAGCTTGGGACAGGTTCCGGGGGAGCTGTTTTTT

j_gene: TRBJ2-1
abundance: -
d_gene: -
v_gene: TRBV20-1
CDR3aa: CSANTGNEQFF
CDR3nt: TGCAGTGCCAATACCGGCAATGAGCAGTTCTTC

j_gene: TRBJ2-3
abundance: many
d_gene: -
v_gene: TRBV24-1
CDR3aa: CATSSTGLARTDTQYF
CDR3nt: TGTGCCACCAGTTCTACAGGGCTAGCACGCACAGATACGCAGTATTTT

j_gene: TRBJ1-2
abundance: -
d_gene: TRBD1
v_gene: TRBV4-2
CDR3aa: CASSQGSTGANYGYTF
CDR3nt: TGTGCCAGCAGCCAAGGCTCCACAGGGGCGAACTATGGCTACACCTTC

j_gene: TRBJ2-3
abundance: -
d_gene: TRBD2
v_gene: TRBV5-1
CDR3aa: CASTYLAGSSTDTQYF
CDR3nt: TGCGCCAGCACCTATTTAGCGGGGAGCTCCACAGATACGCAGTATTTT

j_gene: TRBJ2-1
abundance: many
d_gene: TRBD2
v_gene: TRBV6-2/TRBV6-3
CDR3aa: CASRPSGIGNNEQFF
CDR3nt: TGTGCCAGCCGGCCTAGCGGGATCGGGAACAATGAGCAGTTCTTC

j_gene: TRBJ2-1
abundance: many
d_gene: TRBD2
v_gene: TRBV19
CDR3aa: CASSGGGDYNEQFF
CDR3nt: TGTGCCAGTAGTGGGGGAGGGGACTACAATGAGCAGTTCTTC

j_gene: TRBJ1-2
abundance: -
d_gene: -
v_gene: TRBV6-1
CDR3aa: CASSSQDSRYYGYTF
CDR3nt: TGTGCCAGCAGTTCACAGGACAGTCGGTACTATGGCTACACCTTC

j_gene: TRBJ1-5
abundance: many
d_gene: -
v_gene: TRBV7-2
CDR3aa: CASSPWTLSQPQHF
CDR3nt: TGTGCCAGCAGCCCGTGGACGTTAAGTCAGCCCCAGCATTTT

j_gene: TRBJ2-3
abundance: many
d_gene: -
v_gene: TRBV9
CDR3aa: CASSVSLGGTDTQYF
CDR3nt: TGTGCCAGCAGCGTATCCCTAGGTGGCACAGATACGCAGTATTTT

j_gene: TRBJ2-7
abundance: many
d_gene: TRBD1
v_gene: TRBV23-1
CDR3aa: CASSHWDRCYEQYF
CDR3nt: TGCGCCAGCAGTCATTGGGACAGGTGCTACGAGCAGTACTTC

j_gene: TRBJ2-1
abundance: many
d_gene: TRBD2
v_gene: TRBV11-3
CDR3aa: CASSLVAGGRNEQFF
CDR3nt: TGTGCCAGCAGCTTAGTAGCGGGAGGGCGTAATGAGCAGTTCTTC

j_gene: TRBJ2-7
abundance: many
d_gene: -
v_gene: TRBV27
CDR3aa: CASSLSQGAIYEQYF
CDR3nt: TGTGCCAGCAGTTTATCTCAGGGTGCCATCTACGAGCAGTACTTC

j_gene: TRBJ2-1
abundance: many
d_gene: TRBD2
v_gene: TRBV9
CDR3aa: CASRAREGGNNEQFF
CDR3nt: TGTGCCAGCAGAGCACGGGAGGGCGGGAACAATGAGCAGTTCTTC

j_gene: TRBJ1-1
abundance: -
d_gene: -
v_gene: TRBV12-3/TRBV12-4
CDR3aa: CASSLKSQRNTEAFF
CDR3nt: TGTGCCAGCAGTTTAAAGAGCCAGCGAAACACTGAAGCTTTCTTT

j_gene: TRBJ2-1
abundance: many
d_gene: -
v_gene: TRBV20-1
CDR3aa: CSAIWYNEQFF
CDR3nt: TGCAGTGCAATCTGGTACAATGAGCAGTTCTTC

j_gene: TRBJ2-1
abundance: many
d_gene: -
v_gene: TRBV7-6
CDR3aa: CASSLEGRGYEQFF
CDR3nt: TGTGCCAGCAGCTTAGAGGGCCGCGGCTATGAGCAGTTCTTC

j_gene: TRBJ2-1
abundance: many
d_gene: -
v_gene: TRBV20-1
CDR3aa: CSARDRRTQFF
CDR3nt: TGCAGTGCTAGAGATAGGCGAACGCAGTTCTTC